One sample yielded the 14 T cell receptor beta chains listed below, sequenced in a study of patients and donors after allogeneic stem cell transplantation. TCRdb recomputed calls from the RT-PCR reads with MiXCR, one row per CDR3 protein. Altogether about 200,000 distinct CDR3 sequences are present, approximately 41% being singletons, with the ten largest covering around 35%. The material sequenced was blood, either unsorted or a sorted T cell fraction (not recorded which). The source of these receptors is a human donor who was either an allogeneic HSCT recipient or a stem cell or donor lymphocyte infusion donor (not recorded which). It is not recorded whose cells these are; they may come from a transplant donor.

The rearrangement joins TRBV16 to TRBJ2-1; 9 bases agree with TRBD1. Per the germline V gene, CDR1 is KGHSY and CDR2 is FQNENV. This CDR3 contains 14 residues. V was clipped by 5 bases and J by 8 bases; unmatched bases: 7. The CDR3 here is CASSEDRGKDEQFF. CDR3 nucleotide sequence: TGTGCCAGCAGCGAGGACAGGGGTAAGGATGAGCAGTTCTTC.

The chain uses TRBV5-1 and TRBJ2-3; TRBD2 matches 8 bases. CDR3 length: 15 amino acids. Per germline, CDR1 SGHRS and CDR2 YFSETQ. V lost 7 bases and J lost 0; bases outside the gene matches: 7. CDR3 in DNA: TGCGCCAGCGTCAATAGCGGGATAAGCACAGATACGCAGTATTTT. It is translated as CASVNSGISTDTQYF.

V usage is TRBV7-2 and J usage is TRBJ1-4; no clear D. Deletions cut 6 bases from V and 1 base from J, with 12 bases between. Germline CDR1 and CDR2: SGHTA and FQGNSA. The CDR3 is made up of 15 amino acids. CDR3 DNA sequence: TGTGCCAGCAGTACAGTTAGGGAAACTAATGAAAAACTGTTTTTT. This gives the protein CASSTVRETNEKLFF.

J is TRBJ1-2 and V is TRBV29-1, with a tentative D call TRBD1 (6 bases). The CDR3 is made up of 15 amino acids. Germline CDR1 and CDR2: SQVTM and ANQGSEA. Trimming took 1 base from V and 3 from J, leaving 15 bases between them. CDR3 loop: CSVEAHRDNHYGYTF. For the CDR3, the DNA is TGCAGCGTTGAAGCTCACCGGGACAATCACTATGGCTACACCTTC.

The rearrangement uses TRBV11-2 and TRBJ2-2; D is uncertain. V lost 3 bases, J lost 6 bases, and 5 bases lay in between. Germline CDR1 is SGHAT and CDR2 is FQNNGV. The CDR3 spans 12 residues. CDR3 in amino acids: CASSFIPGELFF. The CDR3 coding sequence is TGTGCCAGCAGCTTTATCCCCGGGGAGCTGTTTTTT.

This clonotype occurred a few times. J is TRBJ2-1 and V is TRBV20-1, with D possibly being TRBD1 or TRBD2 (5 bases each). Germline CDR1 reads DFQATT; CDR2 reads SNEGSKA (reference sequence). V was pared by 5 bases and J by 5 bases, with 19 bases between. This CDR3 has 15 amino acids. The CDR3 loop reads CSAESTGTPNNEQFF. DNA of the CDR3: TGCAGTGCTGAATCGACCGGGACCCCCAACAATGAGCAGTTCTTC.

This clonotype showed up just a few times. This chain connects TRBV6-5 to TRBJ1-3; 10 bases map to TRBD1. Per germline, CDR1 MNHEY and CDR2 SVGAGI. There are 15 residues in the CDR3. V trimming: 2 bases; J trimming: 3 bases; junction bases outside the gene matches: 1. The DNA for the CDR3 is TGTGCCAGCAGTTACGGGACAGGGGTTGGAAACACCATATATTTT. Protein product: CASSYGTGVGNTIYF.

This clonotype was recorded a few times. The rearrangement uses TRBV14 and TRBJ2-3; 11 bases line up with TRBD2. The CDR3 sequence is 16 residues long. The germline gives CDR1 SGHDN, CDR2 FVKESK. Trimming took 4 bases from V and 0 from J; bases not matched to a gene: 3. Here the CDR3 DNA reads TGTGCCAGCAGCCGGGGGACTAGCGGAAGCACAGATACGCAGTATTTT. Translated, it gives CASSRGTSGSTDTQYF.

This clonotype has only a few counts. J is TRBJ1-1 and V is TRBV5-5; no clear D. Germline-derived CDR1 and CDR2 are SGHKS and YYEKEE (reference sequence). The CDR3 covers 13 residues. V lost 0 bases, J lost 4 bases, and 7 bases lay in between. The CDR3 DNA reads as TGTGCCAGCAGCTTGGCCTGGGGCACTGAAGCTTTCTTT. Amino acids: CASSLAWGTEAFF.

This chain connects TRBV30 to TRBJ1-1; D possibly corresponds to TRBD1 (6 bases). Trimming shortened V by 3 bases and J by 4 bases, and 21 bases separated the two germline ends. The CDR3 spans 16 residues. Germline V gene lookup returns CDR1 GTSNPN and CDR2 SVGIG (reference sequence). The CDR3 spells CAWSVRGLTLGTEAFF. The CDR3, as DNA: TGTGCCTGGAGCGTCAGGGGTCTCACGCTAGGCACTGAAGCTTTCTTT.

The CDR3 region has the DNA TGTGCCAGCAGTTCCCCCGGGACAGGAGACTACGAGCAGTACTTC. It encodes CASSSPGTGDYEQYF. This chain joins TRBV12-3 or TRBV12-4 and TRBJ2-7, with 8 bases matching TRBD1. V trimming: 4 bases; J trimming: 3 bases; junction bases outside the gene matches: 8. CDR3 size: 15 residues.

This clonotype showed up just a few times. The chain uses TRBV13 and TRBJ1-4; possibly TRBD1 for D (5 bases). The CDR3 contains 12 residues. Germline CDR1 and CDR2: PRHDT and FYEKMQ (reference sequence). Deletions cut 3 bases from V and 8 bases from J, with 7 bases between. The CDR3 protein is CASSLRGEKLFF. CDR3 DNA: TGTGCCAGCAGCTTGCGGGGGGAAAAACTGTTTTTT. The variable domain in full, with the rest retrieved from reference TRBV13 and TRBJ1-4, is AAGVIQSPRHLIKEKRETATLKCYPIPRHDTVYWYQQGPGQDPQFLISFYEKMQSDKGSIPDRFSAQQFSDYHSELNMSSLELGDSALYFCASSLRGEKLFFGSGTQLSVL.

The chain has TRBV12-3 or TRBV12-4 and TRBJ2-3, with D unclear. This CDR3 contains 14 residues. Trimming left V 2 bases short and J 6 bases short, with 12 bases between. The CDR3 bases are TGTGCCAGCAGTTTAAAATCCTCACCCGATACGCAGTATTTT. Translated, it gives CASSLKSSPDTQYF.

This clonotype was observed a handful of times. The gene calls are TRBV4-2 and TRBJ2-1; D not resolved. V was pared by 2 bases and J by 4 bases, with 6 bases between. The CDR3 extends over 13 amino acids. Germline CDR1 LGHNA, CDR2 YNFKEQ. In nucleotides, the CDR3 is TGTGCCAGCAGCCAACGGCCATACAATGAGCAGTTCTTC. Translated: CASSQRPYNEQFF.